One and the same sample provided the 26 T cell receptor beta chains below, sequenced in a study of blood T cell repertoires in COVID-19. Generated by immunoSEQ multiplex PCR, the TCRdb table keeps only in-frame clones and is missing some. There are 210,000 or so clones in the sample; roughly four fifths occur only once, and around 12% lies in the top ten. The sequencing sample was made of peripheral blood. The receptor source for this set is a woman in her thirties or forties with acute or convalescent COVID-19.

The chain couples TRBV7-2 to TRBJ2-1, with D unclear. V lost 5 bases to trimming and J lost 13 bases, with 12 bases between them. From germline, CDR1 is SGHTA and CDR2 FQGNSA. The CDR3 runs 11 residues. CDR3 sequence: CASSPAEYQFF. CDR3 bases: TGTGCCAGCAGCCCCGCGGAGTACCAGTTCTTC.

The chain couples TRBV2 to TRBJ2-7; 7 nucleotides agree with TRBD1. Germline loops: CDR1 SNHLY, CDR2 FYNNEI. The CDR3 contains 12 residues. With 6 bases clipped from V and 3 bases from J, the junction kept 2 bases outside the gene matches. CDR3 in amino acids: CASSRTGYEQYF. As DNA, the CDR3 is TGTGCCAGCAGCAGGACAGGCTACGAGCAGTACTTC.

V is TRBV4-2 and J is TRBJ2-3, with a weak D call TRBD1 (6 bases). The CDR3 is made up of 16 amino acids. Germline CDR1 LGHNA, CDR2 YNFKEQ. The germline V and J ends were trimmed by 5 bases and 4 bases, with 19 bases remaining between them. In DNA form, the CDR3 reads TGTGCCAGCAGCGCTTCTGGGGGCGGTGGGGCAGATACGCAGTATTTT. It specifies CASSASGGGGADTQYF.

Worth noting for this clone: Other DNA sequences in the same sample also yield this CDR3. The chain is built from TRBV5-1 and TRBJ1-1; D remains unclear. CDR1 is SGHRS and CDR2 is YFSETQ in the germline V gene. This CDR3 has 14 residues. The V gene lost 1 base and the J gene lost 1 base, with 8 bases spanning the gap. CDR3 DNA sequence: TGCGCCAGCAGCTTGATACGGGGGAACACTGAAGCTTTCTTT. Its protein is CASSLIRGNTEAFF.

This rearrangement joins TRBV5-1 to TRBJ1-1; D is ambiguous. V lost 0 bases and J lost 0, with 12 bases in between. This CDR3 spans 16 amino acids. Germline assignment: CDR1 SGHRS and CDR2 YFSETQ. The CDR3 loop is CASSLGGTSLNTEAFF. Here the CDR3 DNA reads TGCGCCAGCAGCTTGGGAGGAACGTCGTTGAACACTGAAGCTTTCTTT.

The V call is TRBV18, the J call TRBJ2-7; D is possibly TRBD1 (6 bases). V lost 1 base to trimming and J lost 0 bases, with 7 bases between them. The germline V gene has CDR1 KGHSH and CDR2 LQKENI. This CDR3 has 14 amino acids. CDR3 protein: CASSPRDTSYEQYF. The CDR3 region has the DNA TGTGCCAGCTCACCACGGGACACCTCCTACGAGCAGTACTTC. Supplemented by reference TRBV18 and TRBJ2-7, the full variable domain reads NAGVMQNPRHLVRRRGQEARLRCSPMKGHSHVYWYRQLPEEGLKFMVYLQKENIIDESGMPKERFSAEFPKEGPSILRIQQVVRGDSAAYFCASSPRDTSYEQYFGPGTRLTVT.

The table lists this clone with a few counts. The rearrangement links TRBV6-5 to TRBJ1-4; no definite D call. The V and J ends lost 5 bases and 7 bases respectively, with 11 bases between them. The germline V gene has CDR1 MNHEY and CDR2 SVGAGI. The CDR3 is 13 residues long. The CDR3 loop reads CASSRVSAEKLFF. The CDR3 region has the DNA TGTGCCAGCAGTCGGGTGTCAGCTGAAAAACTGTTTTTT.

This clone was detected a few times. This chain joins TRBV6-5 and TRBJ1-1, with TRBD1 identical over 7 bases. The germline gives CDR1 MNHEY, CDR2 SVGAGI. The length of the CDR3 is 14 residues. Germline trimming cut 6 bases from V and 4 bases from J; bases unmatched to any gene: 8. Here the CDR3 DNA reads TGTGCCAGCAGGGGTTCGGGACAGTCCACTGAAGCTTTCTTT. Its protein product is CASRGSGQSTEAFF.

The chain employs TRBV5-1 and TRBJ1-1; D remains unclear. Germline CDR1 and CDR2: SGHRS and YFSETQ. V was pared by 0 bases and J by 4 bases, with 10 bases between. The length of the CDR3 is 14 residues. The CDR3 sequence: CASSLEVPGTEAFF. The CDR3 DNA reads TGCGCCAGCAGCTTGGAAGTTCCGGGCACTGAAGCTTTCTTT.

This sequence joins TRBV27 and TRBJ2-2, with D perhaps TRBD2 (6 bases). V was trimmed by 5 bases and J by 5 bases, leaving 18 bases between them. This CDR3 has 16 residues. Germline CDR1 is MNHEY and CDR2 is SMNVEV (reference sequence). The CDR3 nucleotides are TGTGCCAGCAGTGCAATGACGGGGGTGGGGACCGGGGAGCTGTTTTTT. Translating gives CASSAMTGVGTGELFF.

The chain carries TRBV12-5 and TRBJ1-5; no reliable D call. The germline V gene encodes CDR1 LGHNT and CDR2 FRNRAP. V was clipped by 1 base and J by 6 bases, with 19 bases between them. This CDR3 has 17 residues. The CDR3 nucleotides read TGTGCTAGTGGTTTGGGAATAAGCGGACCCACGGGTCAGCCCCAGCATTTT. Its protein product is CASGLGISGPTGQPQHF.

V usage is TRBV18 and J usage is TRBJ2-3; D remains unclear. In germline, CDR1 is KGHSH, CDR2 LQKENI. The germline V and J ends were trimmed by 6 bases and 6 bases, with 7 bases remaining between them. The CDR3 is 11 residues long. CDR3 in DNA: TGTGCCAGCTCGTTCTCCGATACGCAGTATTTT. Its protein is CASSFSDTQYF.

Points on this clone: Given a much more abundant clone one base away, this may be a read error. This chain links TRBV11-2 with TRBJ2-7; 7 positions agree with TRBD2. The CDR3 length is 14 residues. Trimming cost V 2 bases and J 7 bases; bases outside gene matches: 8. Germline V gives CDR1 SGHAT, CDR2 FQNNGV. For the CDR3, the DNA is TGTGCCAGCAGCTTAACGGCGGGAGTCAAAGAGCAGTACTTC. It codes for CASSLTAGVKEQYF.

V and J are TRBV7-6 and TRBJ2-5; 9 positions match TRBD2. In germline, CDR1 is SGHVS, CDR2 FNYEAQ. V shed 1 base and J 3 bases; nucleotides not matched to a gene: 3. The CDR3 contains 15 residues. The CDR3 DNA reads as TGTGCCAGCAGCTTAGGTTCTAGCGGGAAAGAGACCCAGTACTTC. Its protein is CASSLGSSGKETQYF.

This clone was detected only a few times. The chain joins TRBV4-1 to TRBJ2-1; 8 bases match TRBD2. Germline trimming cut 2 bases from V and 1 base from J; bases unmatched to any gene: 13. CDR1 MGHRA and CDR2 YSYEKL come from the germline V gene. The CDR3 consists of 19 residues. This CDR3 reads CASSQHRTSSLRSYNEQFF. CDR3 nucleotides: TGCGCCAGCAGCCAACACCGGACTAGCTCCCTAAGGTCCTACAATGAGCAGTTCTTC.

The chain carries TRBV9 and TRBJ2-5; tentatively, D is TRBD1 (6 bases). The CDR3 has 14 amino acids. Germline V gene sequence: CDR1 SGDLS, CDR2 YYNGEE. Trimming pared 3 bases from V and 4 bases from J, leaving 13 bases between. CDR3 nucleotide sequence: TGTGCCAGCAGCGCCATTCGAGGGGGAGAGACCCAGTACTTC. Residues: CASSAIRGGETQYF.

The V and J genes are TRBV25-1 and TRBJ1-1; unclear D gene. The CDR3 is made up of 14 amino acids. V was trimmed by 4 bases and J by 5 bases, leaving 14 bases between them. Germline V gene sequence: CDR1 MGHDK, CDR2 SYGVNS. In DNA form, the CDR3 reads TGTGCCAGCAGTGTTGAGACGGGAAAAACTGAAGCTTTCTTT. It yields the protein CASSVETGKTEAFF.

V gene TRBV27 combines with J gene TRBJ2-1, with 7 bases fitting TRBD2. This CDR3 region has 15 residues. Per germline, CDR1 MNHEY and CDR2 SMNVEV (reference sequence). J lost 3 bases, V lost 6 bases, and 8 bases had no gene match. The DNA for the CDR3 is TGTGCCAGCAGCCTTCGACTAGCTGACTACAATGAGCAGTTCTTC. Its translation: CASSLRLADYNEQFF.

The chain links TRBV2 to TRBJ2-2, with D possibly TRBD2 on 5 matching bases. The CDR3 runs 14 residues. Germline CDR1 SNHLY, CDR2 FYNNEI. V lost 7 bases and J lost 4, with 13 bases in between. This CDR3 is CASTAQRFTGELFF. The CDR3 DNA sequence: TGTGCCAGCACCGCCCAGCGGTTCACCGGGGAGCTGTTTTTT.

The J gene is TRBJ1-1, the V gene TRBV19; maybe TRBD1 (5 bases). With 6 bases removed from V and 6 bases from J, the gap between germline ends came to 29 bases. Germline V gene data show CDR1 as LNHDA and CDR2 as SQIVND (reference sequence). The CDR3 runs to 18 residues. CDR3 amino acids: CASSKTPKDLLGAAEAFF. The CDR3 nucleotides are TGTGCCAGTAGCAAAACCCCTAAAGACCTATTAGGGGCTGCTGAAGCTTTCTTT.

The gene calls are TRBV16 and TRBJ2-1, with 9 bases matching TRBD2. The V segment lost 2 bases and the J segment 5 bases; nucleotides outside the gene matches: 4. This CDR3 region has 15 residues. Germline V gene lookup returns CDR1 KGHSY and CDR2 FQNENV. The CDR3 bases are TGTGCCAGCAGCCAACTCGCGGGGGGGCACAATGAGCAGTTCTTC. It specifies CASSQLAGGHNEQFF. The full variable domain, its missing parts supplied by reference TRBV16 and TRBJ2-1, is GEEVAQTPKHLVRGEGQKAKLYCAPIKGHSYVFWYQQVLKNEFKFLISFQNENVFDETGMPKERFSAKCLPNSPCSLEIQATKLEDSAVYFCASSQLAGGHNEQFFGPGTRLTVL.

The V call is TRBV7-2, the J call TRBJ2-7; D is uncertain. Germline CDR1 and CDR2: SGHTA and FQGNSA. The CDR3 consists of 15 residues. V gave up 2 bases and J gave up 4 bases, with 15 bases separating them. The CDR3: CASSLWSTGKYEQYF. For the CDR3, the DNA is TGTGCCAGCAGCTTATGGTCCACTGGTAAATACGAGCAGTACTTC.

The V and J genes are TRBV7-2 and TRBJ2-1; 12 positions match TRBD2. The CDR3 is 18 residues long. V dropped 3 bases and J dropped 7; count of bases not matched to a gene: 13. Germline CDR1 and CDR2: SGHTA and FQGNSA. CDR3: CASSFTLRASGRGNEQFF. CDR3 DNA: TGTGCCAGCAGCTTCACCCTAAGGGCTAGCGGGAGGGGGAATGAGCAGTTCTTC.

This sequence joins TRBV19 and TRBJ2-7; maybe TRBD1 (6 bases). The germline gives CDR1 LNHDA, CDR2 SQIVND (reference sequence). This CDR3 spans 13 amino acids. The V gene lost 6 bases and the J gene lost 2 bases, with 11 bases spanning the gap. This chain's CDR3 is CASRGTLTYEQYF. The CDR3 nucleotides are TGTGCCAGTAGGGGGACATTAACCTACGAGCAGTACTTC.

J is TRBJ2-2 and V is TRBV7-2; TRBD1 aligns across 7 bases. After removal of 2 bases from V and 5 bases from J, the junction contained 5 bases not matched to a gene. Germline assignment: CDR1 SGHTA and CDR2 FQGNSA. CDR3 length: 15 residues. CDR3 nucleotides: TGTGCCAGCAGCTTAAGCGCCAGGGGGACCGGGGAGCTGTTTTTT. As protein: CASSLSARGTGELFF.

This chain links TRBV7-7 with TRBJ2-5; 8 bases align to TRBD1. V trimming: 5 bases; J trimming: 6 bases; junction bases outside the gene matches: 5. This CDR3 is 13 amino acids long. The germline gives CDR1 SSHAT, CDR2 FNYEAQ (reference sequence). Here the CDR3 reads CASSPDRDQTQYF. The CDR3, as DNA: TGTGCCAGCAGCCCGGACAGGGACCAGACCCAGTACTTC.